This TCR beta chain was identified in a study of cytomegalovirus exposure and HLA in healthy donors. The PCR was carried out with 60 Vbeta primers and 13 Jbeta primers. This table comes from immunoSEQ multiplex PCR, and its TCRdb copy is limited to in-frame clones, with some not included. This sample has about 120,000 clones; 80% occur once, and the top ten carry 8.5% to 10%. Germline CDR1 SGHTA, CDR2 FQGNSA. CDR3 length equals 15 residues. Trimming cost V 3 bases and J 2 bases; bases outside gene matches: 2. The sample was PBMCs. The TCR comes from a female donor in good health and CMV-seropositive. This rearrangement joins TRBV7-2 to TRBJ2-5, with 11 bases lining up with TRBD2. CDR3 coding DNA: TGTGCCAGCAGCTTCCGGACTAGCGGGCAAGAGACCCAGTACTTC. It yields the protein CASSFRTSGQETQYF.